Listed here are 15 T cell receptor beta chains from one sample, sequenced in a study of T cell changes during pregnancy in multiple sclerosis. The assay was immunoSEQ multiplex PCR, and TCRdb's table has in-frame clones only and misses some. This table holds approximately 46,000 clones, roughly nine tenths found once. The input for sequencing was CD4+ T cells from peripheral blood mononuclear cells, taken after pregnancy. These receptor sequences come from a female donor with multiple sclerosis, enrolled in a pregnancy study.

A few counts support this clone. This sequence joins TRBV30 and TRBJ2-1; possibly TRBD2 for D (6 bases). The germline V and J ends were trimmed by 5 bases and 12 bases, with 14 bases remaining between them. This CDR3 contains 11 residues. Germline-derived CDR1 and CDR2 are GTSNPN and SVGIG (reference sequence). CDR3 sequence reads: CAWGATGGQFF. The CDR3 region has the DNA TGTGCCTGGGGGGCTACCGGGGGGCAGTTCTTC.

The V and J genes are TRBV5-4 and TRBJ2-4; 10 bases are shared with TRBD2. The V and J ends lost 4 bases and 3 bases, in that order; junction bases with no gene match: 7. Germline lookup yields CDR1 SGHNT and CDR2 YYREEE (reference sequence). CDR3 length: 16 amino acids. CDR3 residues: CASSLTSGNVKNIQYF. In DNA form, the CDR3 reads TGTGCCAGCAGCCTTACTAGCGGGAATGTCAAAAACATTCAGTACTTC.

The chain couples TRBV19 to TRBJ2-5; 7 nucleotides match TRBD1. V shed 6 bases and J 3 bases; nucleotides not matched to a gene: 4. Germline V gene lookup returns CDR1 LNHDA and CDR2 SQIVND (reference sequence). The CDR3 is 13 amino acids. The CDR3 DNA reads as TGTGCCAGTAGGATGACAGGGAAAGAGACCCAGTACTTC. The encoded protein is CASRMTGKETQYF.

The chain uses TRBV5-4 and TRBJ2-5, with 9 bases that match TRBD2. The CDR3 runs 17 residues. The V gene's germline CDR1 is SGHNT and CDR2 YYREEE (reference sequence). The V segment lost 0 bases and the J segment 3 bases; nucleotides outside the gene matches: 9. The DNA for the CDR3 is TGTGCCAGCAGCTTGGTACCATCTCTAGCGGGAAAAGAGACCCAGTACTTC. It translates to CASSLVPSLAGKETQYF.

The V call is TRBV6-1, the J call TRBJ2-7, with 7 bases fitting TRBD1. This CDR3 contains 14 residues. The V gene end was trimmed by 7 bases and the J gene end by 0 bases; junction bases not matched to a gene: 6. Germline V CDR1 and CDR2: MNHNS, SASEGT. In DNA form, the CDR3 reads TGTGCCAGCATTAGTCAGGGGGACTCCTACGAGCAGTACTTC. This codes for CASISQGDSYEQYF.

The rearrangement uses TRBV2 and TRBJ2-2; tentatively, D is TRBD2 (6 bases). The CDR3 sequence is 13 residues long. V was clipped by 8 bases and J by 4 bases, with 11 bases between them. Germline V gene sequence: CDR1 SNHLY, CDR2 FYNNEI. CDR3 in amino acids: CASGPAGTGELFF. CDR3 DNA sequence: TGTGCCAGCGGCCCAGCGGGCACCGGGGAGCTGTTTTTT.

The rearrangement uses TRBV10-2 and TRBJ2-6; D unclear. From germline, CDR1 is WSHSY and CDR2 SAAADI. The germline V and J ends were trimmed by 0 bases and 2 bases, with 14 bases remaining between them. The CDR3 is made up of 18 amino acids. The CDR3 loop is CASSESRRGRTGANVLTF. CDR3 DNA sequence: TGCGCCAGCAGTGAGTCGAGACGAGGTCGTACTGGGGCCAACGTCCTGACTTTC.

This clone was picked up a small number of times. The rearrangement links TRBV19 to TRBJ2-7, with D perhaps matching TRBD1 (6 bases). V was trimmed by 6 bases and J by 5 bases, leaving 17 bases between them. The CDR3 totals 14 residues. Per the germline V gene, CDR1 is LNHDA and CDR2 is SQIVND (reference sequence). CDR3 nucleotides: TGTGCCAGTAGCATCTCACAGGGTGCAAACGAGCAGTACTTC. Translated: CASSISQGANEQYF.

This clone was picked up one time. The V gene is TRBV5-1, the J gene TRBJ2-1; 7 bases align to TRBD2. The CDR3 sequence is 17 residues long. The germline gives CDR1 SGHRS, CDR2 YFSETQ. With 4 bases clipped from V and 6 bases from J, the junction kept 16 bases outside the gene matches. The CDR3 nucleotides are TGCGCCAGCAGCCCGGCGGTGGTGGCGGGAGTCTCCAATGAGCAGTTCTTC. This gives the protein CASSPAVVAGVSNEQFF.

This chain uses TRBV10-3 with TRBJ1-1, with 8 bases fitting TRBD1. J lost 2 bases, V lost 7 bases, and 3 bases had no gene match. Germline CDR1 reads ENHRY; CDR2 reads SYGVKD. There are 13 residues in the CDR3. For the CDR3, the DNA is TGTGCCATCACCGGACAGGGAAACACTGAAGCTTTCTTT. Translation gives CAITGQGNTEAFF.

V gene TRBV29-1 combines with J gene TRBJ1-2; 7 bases align to TRBD1. The V gene's germline CDR1 is SQVTM and CDR2 ANQGSEA. The V and J ends lost 2 bases and 5 bases, in that order; junction bases with no gene match: 2. This CDR3 is built from 12 residues. The CDR3 spells CSVESGGYGYTF. The CDR3 nucleotides are TGCAGCGTTGAATCAGGGGGATATGGCTACACCTTC.

The chain joins TRBV7-6 to TRBJ2-7, with 8 bases that match TRBD1. CDR3 length: 17 residues. Germline CDR1 is SGHVS and CDR2 is FNYEAQ. J lost 0 bases, V lost 5 bases, and 12 bases had no gene match. The CDR3 coding sequence is TGTGCCAGCAGCCCAAGGACAGGGATCTATAGCTCCTACGAGCAGTACTTC. Translated, it gives CASSPRTGIYSSYEQYF. The whole variable domain, filled in from reference TRBV7-6 and TRBJ2-7, reads GAGVSQSPRYKVTKRGQDVALRCDPISGHVSLYWYRQALGQGPEFLTYFNYEAQQDKSGLPNDRFSAERPEGSISTLTIQRTEQRDSAMYRCASSPRTGIYSSYEQYFGPGTRLTVT.

The chain is built from TRBV27 and TRBJ2-5; a possible D gene is TRBD1 (5 bases). The length of the CDR3 is 13 residues. CDR1 is MNHEY, CDR2 SMNVEV, per germline (reference sequence). V was clipped by 6 bases and J by 5 bases, with 13 bases between them. The chain's CDR3 is CASSHKGYETQYF. CDR3 in DNA: TGTGCCAGCAGCCACAAGGGGTACGAGACCCAGTACTTC.

This chain joins TRBV5-8 and TRBJ1-2; a possible D gene is TRBD1 (6 bases). This CDR3 has 17 amino acids. CDR1 and CDR2 from the germline V gene are SGHTS and YDEGEE. The ends were cut back, 4 bases at V and 4 bases at J, with 23 bases in the middle. The CDR3 sequence is CASSLLLGGGEAYGYTF. The CDR3 DNA sequence: TGTGCCAGCAGCCTCCTTCTAGGGGGAGGGGAGGCCTATGGCTACACCTTC.

CDR3 residues: CTSSQDPPAAGANVLTF. CDR3 coding DNA: TGCACCAGCAGCCAAGATCCCCCCGCAGCTGGGGCCAACGTCCTGACTTTC. V gene TRBV1 combines with J gene TRBJ2-6; TRBD1 was called by the table and not checked on the DNA. TRBV1 is given as a pseudogene. The CDR3 is made up of 17 amino acids.